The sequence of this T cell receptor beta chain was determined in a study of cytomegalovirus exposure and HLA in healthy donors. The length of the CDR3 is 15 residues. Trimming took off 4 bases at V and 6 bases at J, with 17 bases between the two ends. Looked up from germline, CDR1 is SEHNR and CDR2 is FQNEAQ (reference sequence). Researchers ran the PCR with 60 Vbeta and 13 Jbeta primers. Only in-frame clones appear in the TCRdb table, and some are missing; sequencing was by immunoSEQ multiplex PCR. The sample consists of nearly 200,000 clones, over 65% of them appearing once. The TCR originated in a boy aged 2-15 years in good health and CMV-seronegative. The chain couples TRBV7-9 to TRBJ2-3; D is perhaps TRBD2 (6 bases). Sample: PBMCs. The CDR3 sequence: CASSSTLGSTDTQYF. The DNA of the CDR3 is TGTGCCAGCAGCTCCACCCTCGGGAGTACGGATACGCAGTATTTT.